These 10 T cell receptor beta chains were all obtained from the same sample, sequenced in a study of blood T cell repertoires in COVID-19. The repertoire was sequenced with immunoSEQ multiplex PCR; TCRdb's copy has only in-frame clones and lacks some. This table has some 260,000 clones, 88% appearing once. Sequenced input: peripheral blood. The source of these receptors is a woman between 35 and 50 years old who had recovered from COVID-19.

The CDR3 loop is CASSYLGQGQFF. The CDR3 nucleotides read TGTGCCAGCAGTTACCTGGGACAGGGGCAGTTCTTC. The chain has TRBV6-5 and TRBJ2-1; TRBD1 agrees at 9 bases. Unmatched junction bases numbered 2, after V lost 2 bases and J lost 12 bases. The CDR3 contains 12 residues. Germline CDR1 reads MNHEY; CDR2 reads SVGAGI.

The CDR3 nucleotides are TGTGCCAGCAGTCGACAGACTAACTATGGCTACACCTTC. The encoded protein is CASSRQTNYGYTF. The rearrangement links TRBV6-2 or TRBV6-3 to TRBJ1-2, with D possibly TRBD1 on 5 matching bases. The germline V gene encodes CDR1 MNHEY and CDR2 SVGEGT. Trimming took off 5 bases at V and 0 bases at J, with 7 bases between the two ends. CDR3 length equals 13 residues.

The rearrangement links TRBV7-2 to TRBJ2-6; D gene unclear. The CDR3 has 12 amino acids. Trimming left V 5 bases short and J 3 bases short, with 2 bases between. Germline-derived CDR1 and CDR2 are SGHTA and FQGNSA. Written as DNA, the CDR3 is TGTGCCAGCAGCCTTGGGGCCAACGTCCTGACTTTC. It yields the protein CASSLGANVLTF.

This chain links TRBV2 with TRBJ1-2; 8 bases line up with TRBD1. V shed 6 bases and J 8 bases; nucleotides not matched to a gene: 8. CDR3 size: 13 residues. CDR1 SNHLY and CDR2 FYNNEI come from the germline V gene. CDR3 sequence (DNA): TGTGCCAGCAGGCCACAGGGGGTAGGGGGCTACACCTTC. Translation gives CASRPQGVGGYTF.

The genes are TRBV27 and TRBJ2-3, with 11 bases fitting TRBD2. The CDR3 spans 17 residues. Germline CDR1 is MNHEY and CDR2 is SMNVEV (reference sequence). V was clipped by 5 bases and J by 1 base; unmatched bases: 8. CDR3 sequence (DNA): TGTGCCAGCAGTCCCCCCCCTAGCGGGAGGCGCACAGATACGCAGTATTTT. It translates to CASSPPPSGRRTDTQYF.

This clone was recorded a few times. This rearrangement joins TRBV4-1 to TRBJ1-2, with a weak D call TRBD1 (5 bases). Trimming left V 1 base short and J 5 bases short, with 11 bases between. The CDR3 is made up of 14 amino acids. CDR1 MGHRA and CDR2 YSYEKL come from the germline V gene. CDR3 in DNA: TGCGCCAGCAGCCAAGGCAGGGAGGGTTATGGCTACACCTTC. Protein: CASSQGREGYGYTF.

The CDR3 DNA is TGTGCCAGCACCCCTGGCCCGGGAAACTCCAATTCACCCCTCCACTTT. Translated, it gives CASTPGPGNSNSPLHF. This sequence joins TRBV27 and TRBJ1-6; D is unclear. Trimming removed 7 bases at V and 7 bases at J, with 20 bases between. In germline, CDR1 is MNHEY, CDR2 SMNVEV (reference sequence). There are 16 residues in the CDR3.

The chain joins TRBV7-9 to TRBJ2-1; 10 positions match TRBD2. Germline CDR1 is SEHNR and CDR2 is FQNEAQ (reference sequence). The trim removed 1 base at V and 8 bases at J, leaving 5 bases unmatched. The CDR3 consists of 15 residues. The CDR3 region is CASSLGASGSYEQFF. The CDR3, as DNA: TGTGCCAGCAGCTTAGGTGCTAGCGGGAGTTATGAGCAGTTCTTC.

The CDR3 here is CARRQDNTGELFF. The CDR3 coding sequence is TGTGCCAGACGACAGGATAACACCGGGGAGCTGTTTTTT. The chain recombines TRBV30 with TRBJ2-2; maybe TRBD1 (6 bases). CDR3 length: 13 amino acids. V was cut by 8 bases and J by 2 bases, with 12 bases left in between. Looked up from germline, CDR1 is GTSNPN and CDR2 is SVGIG (reference sequence).

The J gene is TRBJ2-1, the V gene TRBV15; perhaps TRBD1 as D (6 bases). CDR1 is LNHNV and CDR2 is YYDKDF in the germline V gene (reference sequence). V gave up 0 bases and J gave up 4 bases, with 10 bases separating them. The CDR3 loop spans 15 amino acids. CDR3 sequence reads: CATSRERTVYNEQFF. The CDR3 DNA sequence: TGTGCCACCAGCAGAGAAAGGACAGTTTACAATGAGCAGTTCTTC.